The T cell receptor beta chain described here comes from a study of regulatory T cells in long-lasting Graves disease. Overall study context: Patients with new Graves' disease had used antithyroid drugs below 3 months.

CDR3 size: 17 residues. With 2 bases clipped from V and 4 bases from J, the junction kept 11 bases outside the gene matches. The germline CDR1 and CDR2 sequences are MNHNS and SASEGT. TCR beta libraries were built with iRepertoire HTBI primers and Arm-PCR of CDR3 regions. Each CDR3 protein is one row after TCRdb ran MiXCR on the multiplex PCR reads. The table shows over 500,000 distinct CDR3 sequences, with under 20% occurring only once. Only a few counts were recorded for this clonotype. The time point is: newly diagnosed GD, antithyroid drugs for less than 3 months. Researchers made the TCR library from RNA that was extracted from PBMCs. The data were also submitted as part of a second study, on T cells in Graves' hyperthyroidism and ophthalmopathy. This second study says: HTBI primers were the set used in a first-round RT-PCR of the TCR CDR3.

This TCR derives from a woman aged 30 to 39 with Graves disease. The V call is TRBV6-1, the J call TRBJ2-3; TRBD1 agrees at 8 bases. Material: peripheral blood mononuclear cells (PBMCs), obtained at new diagnosis, from a patient treated with antithyroid drugs. The CDR3 DNA is TGTGCCAGCAGTGAACCGGGACAGGCTATTGGGGCAGATACGCAGTATTTT. This gives the protein CASSEPGQAIGADTQYF.